These 5 T cell receptor beta chains were all obtained from the same sample, sequenced in a study of blood T cells in healthy people across ages. Combining a sample-barcoded 5' primer with a J-beta primer mix, a second PCR ran for roughly 7 to 11 cycles. TCRdb itself ran the 5' RACE reads through MiXCR, one entry per CDR3 protein. In the table there are around 280,000 distinct CDR3 sequences, around 30% of which are singletons. The source material was blood. Receptor source: a woman aged 70-85 years in good health.

The table lists this clonotype with many counts. The CDR3 region is CASSPGLAGSYNEQFF. The CDR3 nucleotides are TGTGCCAGCAGCCCAGGGCTGGCAGGGTCCTACAATGAGCAGTTCTTC. This chain links TRBV5-5 with TRBJ2-1; tentative D call: TRBD1 (5 bases). The germline V gene has CDR1 SGHKS and CDR2 YYEKEE (reference sequence). The CDR3 has 16 residues. V lost 4 bases and J 1 base, leaving 15 bases between the germline ends.

The J gene is TRBJ2-3, the V gene TRBV4-3; no clear D. The CDR3 length is 13 residues. The V gene lost 1 base and the J gene lost 4 bases, with 6 bases spanning the gap. Germline V CDR1 and CDR2: LGHNA, YSLEER. DNA for the CDR3: TGCGCCAGCAGCCAAGTTGGTTCAGATACGCAGTATTTT. As protein: CASSQVGSDTQYF.

In this sample, this clonotype turned up many times. This rearrangement joins TRBV20-1 to TRBJ2-4; D might be TRBD2 (5 bases). Germline V CDR1 and CDR2: DFQATT, SNEGSKA (reference sequence). The CDR3 runs to 15 residues. CDR3 coding DNA: TGCAGCCAAGCGGAATCGAAACAGAACAAAAACATTCAGTACTTC. Translating it yields CSQAESKQNKNIQYF.

This clonotype showed up just a few times. The V gene is TRBV4-2, the J gene TRBJ2-3; 9 positions agree with TRBD2. V gave up 4 bases and J gave up 3 bases; unmatched junction bases: 8. The CDR3 runs to 16 residues. Looked up from germline, CDR1 is LGHNA and CDR2 is YNFKEQ. CDR3 in amino acids: CASSPRVAGETDTQYF. The CDR3 DNA follows: TGTGCCAGCAGCCCCCGGGTAGCGGGAGAAACAGATACGCAGTATTTT.

This clonotype showed up just a few times. The gene calls are TRBV6-5 and TRBJ2-5, with 11 nucleotides matching TRBD2. The J call may be in error: the DNA end matches TRBJ2-1 better. The germline V gene encodes CDR1 MNHEY and CDR2 SVGAGI. The CDR3 contains 16 residues. CDR3 region: CASSYRGTSGNNEQFF. DNA for the CDR3: TGTGCCAGCAGTTACCGTGGGACTAGCGGCAACAATGAGCAGTTCTTC.